This T cell receptor (beta chain) was sequenced during a study of patients and donors after allogeneic stem cell transplantation. This CDR3 region has 15 residues. CDR1 and CDR2 from the germline V gene are LGHNA and YNFKEQ. Trimming took off 0 bases at V and 3 bases at J, with 9 bases between the two ends. Each CDR3 protein is one row after TCRdb ran MiXCR on the RT-PCR reads. The sample has approximately 21,000 distinct CDR3 sequences, about 28% seen once. The V call is TRBV4-2, the J call TRBJ1-5; D is undetermined. Sequenced: blood, either unsorted or a sorted T cell fraction (not recorded which). This clonotype was sampled from a human donor who was either an allogeneic HSCT recipient or a stem cell or donor lymphocyte infusion donor (not recorded which). It is not recorded whose cells these are; they may come from a transplant donor. CDR3: CASSQDTRFNQPQHF. CDR3 in DNA: TGTGCCAGCAGCCAAGATACCAGGTTCAATCAGCCCCAGCATTTT.